The following is a T cell receptor beta chain sequence with its context. What it binds is not known. The sample is drawn from a study of human T cells and chemical hapten exposure. Time point specified: patch test 3, about 24 weeks after DPC sensitization. Sample treatment: therapeutic diphenylcyclopropenone sensitization with weekly scalp DPC. Blood draws came first, before each patch test. Donation of samples came from alopecia patients who were 18 to 70 years old and suitable for DPC. Germline loops: CDR1 MGHRA, CDR2 YSYEKL. Trimming took 0 bases from V and 5 from J, leaving 10 bases between them. There are 14 residues in the CDR3. Unique molecular identifiers were affixed to discrete cDNA molecules within the library. Via MiXCR, TCRdb re-called the RACE reads, giving one row per CDR3 protein. The profile shows some 79,000 distinct CDR3 sequences, 10% to 13% of them singletons. General study findings and limits: Relative to controls, expanded TCRs formed significantly more large CDR3 similarity clusters.

This sequence was found in a woman in her fifties or sixties with alopecia areata. Some clones in this sample may be carry-over from other donors' samples. Material: whole blood, obtained in connection with sensitization to the hapten diphenylcyclopropenone (DPC). This chain joins TRBV4-1 and TRBJ1-2; tentatively, D is TRBD1 (6 bases). Here the CDR3 reads CASSQDERGYGYTF. The CDR3 region has the DNA TGCGCCAGCAGCCAAGACGAGAGGGGGTATGGCTACACCTTC.